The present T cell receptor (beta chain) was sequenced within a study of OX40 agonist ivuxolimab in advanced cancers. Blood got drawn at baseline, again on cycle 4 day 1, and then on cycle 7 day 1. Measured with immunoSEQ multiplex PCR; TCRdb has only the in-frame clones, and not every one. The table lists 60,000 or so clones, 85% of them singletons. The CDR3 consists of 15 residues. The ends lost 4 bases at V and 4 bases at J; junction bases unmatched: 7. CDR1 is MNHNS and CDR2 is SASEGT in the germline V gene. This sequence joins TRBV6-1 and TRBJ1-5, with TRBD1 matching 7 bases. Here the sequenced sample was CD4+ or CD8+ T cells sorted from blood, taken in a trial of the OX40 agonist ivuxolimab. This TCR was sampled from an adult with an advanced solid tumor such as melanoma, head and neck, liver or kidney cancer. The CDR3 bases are TGTGCCAGCAGTGCACTAGACAGGGTTAATCAGCCCCAGCATTTT. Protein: CASSALDRVNQPQHF.